The rows below give T cell receptor beta chains drawn from one sample of a study of cytomegalovirus exposure and HLA in healthy donors. Using immunoSEQ multiplex PCR, the repertoire was profiled, and TCRdb retains in-frame clones only, with some absent. The repertoire holds roughly 140,000 clones, with about 84% as singletons. The specimen sequenced was PBMCs. These receptor sequences come from a woman aged 40-49 years in good health and CMV-seropositive. Each CDR3 is given with its conserved first and last residue. D genes are given only for firm matches. Only some rows state a clone size, as once, few, many or a class for expanded clones.

d_call,j_call,clone_size,v_call,cdr3_nt,cdr3_aa
.,TRBJ2-7,.,TRBV7-2,TGTGCCAGCAGCCTGGGACTGGTTTACTACGAGCAGTACTTC,CASSLGLVYYEQYF
.,TRBJ2-2,.,TRBV11-2,TGTGCCAGCAGCTGGGCCAGGGCAACCGGGGAGCTGTTTTTT,CASSWARATGELFF
.,TRBJ2-5,.,TRBV2,TGTGCCAGCACGGTCTCAGGTCGCGAAGAGACCCAGTACTTC,CASTVSGREETQYF
.,TRBJ1-2,.,TRBV28,TGTGCCAGCAGTGCCCCAGGGGTCAGCTATGGCTACACCTTC,CASSAPGVSYGYTF
.,TRBJ1-5,.,TRBV19,TGTGCCAGTAGCCCTCAGGGAAATCAGCCCCAGCATTTT,CASSPQGNQPQHF
.,TRBJ2-5,once,TRBV10-1,TGCGCCAGCAGTGGCGAGGAGACCCAGTACTTC,CASSGEETQYF
.,TRBJ2-2,.,TRBV7-9,TGTGCCAGCAGCCAGTCAAGGGGTGGCGGGGAGCTGTTTTTT,CASSQSRGGGELFF
.,TRBJ2-2,.,TRBV4-1,TGCGCCAGCAGCCAAGATAGGATAGGGTCGCGGGCCGGGGAGCTGTTTTTT,CASSQDRIGSRAGELFF
TRBD1,TRBJ2-6,few,TRBV19,TGTGCCAGTAGTCCACCCGGGACAGGGCCTGGGGCCAACGTCCTGACTTTC,CASSPPGTGPGANVLTF
.,TRBJ2-6,.,TRBV19,TGTGCCAGTACTCCGCGGGACGGGGGTGGTGGAACTGGGGCCAACGTCCTGACTTTC,CASTPRDGGGGTGANVLTF
.,TRBJ2-7,.,TRBV4-1,TGCGCCAGCAGCCCAGCAGACTCCCTCTCCTACGAGCAGTACTTC,CASSPADSLSYEQYF
.,TRBJ2-7,.,TRBV6-5,TGTGCCAGCAGTTCATCTAGGTTCGAGCAGTACTTC,CASSSSRFEQYF
TRBD1,TRBJ1-3,.,TRBV29-1,TGCAGCGTTGATGGGACAGGGGGCAATGGAAACACCATATATTTT,CSVDGTGGNGNTIYF
.,TRBJ2-1,.,TRBV5-4,TGTGCCAGCAGCTTGGGTGGCGGGCTTTACAATGAGCAGTTCTTC,CASSLGGGLYNEQFF
TRBD1,TRBJ2-7,.,TRBV5-1,TGCGCCAGCAGCCCCGGGACAGGGGGGACCGAGCAGTACTTC,CASSPGTGGTEQYF
.,TRBJ2-3,.,TRBV29-1,TGCAGCGCTGGGGGGGGCCCAGATACGCAGTATTTT,CSAGGGPDTQYF
.,TRBJ1-2,.,TRBV2,TGTGCCAGCAGTGGGGGGGGAGGGAGGTTTGGCTACACCTTC,CASSGGGGRFGYTF
.,TRBJ2-5,.,TRBV7-2,TGTGCCAGCAGCTTAGGACATGGAGAGACCCAGTACTTC,CASSLGHGETQYF
.,TRBJ2-7,few,TRBV7-2,TGTGCCAGCAGCTTAACAGTCTACGAGCAGTACTTC,CASSLTVYEQYF
.,TRBJ1-5,.,TRBV19,TGTGCCAGTAGTCTTAATTATCAGCCCCAGCATTTT,CASSLNYQPQHF
TRBD1,TRBJ1-3,few,TRBV7-8,TGTGCCAGCAGCGCCGGACAGGGGCTTGGAAACACCATATATTTT,CASSAGQGLGNTIYF
TRBD2,TRBJ2-1,.,TRBV2,TGTGCCAGCAGTGGAGCGACTAGCGGGATCGATGAGCAGTTCTTC,CASSGATSGIDEQFF
TRBD1,TRBJ2-3,.,TRBV29-1,TGCAGCGTTGAAGAGGACAGGGGGCGAACAGATACGCAGTATTTT,CSVEEDRGRTDTQYF
TRBD2,TRBJ2-3,once,TRBV7-3,TGTGCCAGCAGCTTACCCCTCCTACTAGCGGGAGTCACAGATACGCAGTATTTT,CASSLPLLLAGVTDTQYF
.,TRBJ1-1,.,TRBV7-9,TGTGCCAGCAGCTTCCAGGGGAACACTGAAGCTTTCTTT,CASSFQGNTEAFF
.,TRBJ2-7,.,TRBV7-2,TGTGCCAGCAGCTTAGTTCGGGGCTACGAGCAGTACTTC,CASSLVRGYEQYF
TRBD2,TRBJ2-1,.,TRBV29-1,TGCAGCGTTGAGGTGGGACTAGCGGTCGCGACCTCGTACAATGAGCAGTTCTTC,CSVEVGLAVATSYNEQFF
.,TRBJ2-4,.,TRBV19,TGTGCGGTCCGGGACACTACAAACATTCAGTACTTC,CAVRDTTNIQYF
TRBD2,TRBJ2-7,many,TRBV7-9,TGTGCCAGCAGCTCCCCCCGGGCTAGCGGGATCCACGAGCAGTACTTC,CASSSPRASGIHEQYF
TRBD2,TRBJ2-3,.,TRBV10-3,TGTGCCATCAGCGGGAGGGCCCGGACAGATACGCAGTATTTT,CAISGRARTDTQYF
TRBD1,TRBJ2-7,.,TRBV6-5,TGTGCCAGCAAGGGACAGGCCTACCGGGAGCAGTACTTC,CASKGQAYREQYF
TRBD2,TRBJ2-7,.,TRBV7-6,TGTGCCAGCAGCTTGCGGGGGGCCCACGAGCAGTACTTC,CASSLRGAHEQYF
.,TRBJ1-3,few,TRBV29-1,TGCAGCGTTGGGCAGACTCAAGGAAACACCATATATTTT,CSVGQTQGNTIYF
TRBD2,TRBJ2-1,.,TRBV11-3,TGTGCCAGCAGCCTACTAGCGGCTACCTACAATGAGCAGTTCTTC,CASSLLAATYNEQFF
TRBD1,TRBJ2-7,.,TRBV5-1,TGCGCCAGCAGCTTGAGGACCCCGGGACAGGGGTACGAGCAGTACTTC,CASSLRTPGQGYEQYF
.,TRBJ2-7,.,TRBV7-3,TGTGCCAGCAGCTTGGGTCCGGGAACCTACGAGCAGTACTTC,CASSLGPGTYEQYF
.,TRBJ2-3,once,TRBV5-1,TGCGCCAGCAGCTTGGATCCCTCAGGGGATACGCAGTATTTT,CASSLDPSGDTQYF